Listed below are T cell receptor beta chains from one sample, sequenced in a study of OX40 agonist ivuxolimab in advanced cancers. The repertoire was sequenced with immunoSEQ multiplex PCR; TCRdb's copy has only in-frame clones and lacks some. Of over 45,000 clones detected, 65% to 85% appear once; the ten largest clones hold roughly 1.5%. Here the sequenced sample was CD4+ or CD8+ T cells sorted from blood, taken in a trial of the OX40 agonist ivuxolimab. The receptors here all came from an adult with an advanced solid tumor such as melanoma, head and neck, liver or kidney cancer. CDR3s include the opening cysteine and the closing phenylalanine or tryptophan. The order of the fields is V gene, D gene, J gene, clone size, CDR3 protein, CDR3 DNA. The D gene is left open where the match is weak. Clone size is shown for a subset of rows, as once, few, many or a class of expanded clone.

v_call: TRBV10-3
d_call: -
j_call: TRBJ2-7
clone_size: -
cdr3_aa: CAIHGAFSYEQYF
cdr3_nt: TGTGCCATCCACGGGGCTTTCTCCTACGAGCAGTACTTC

v_call: TRBV27
d_call: TRBD1
j_call: TRBJ1-4
clone_size: -
cdr3_aa: CASSLSFRTGKEKLFF
cdr3_nt: TGTGCCAGCAGTTTATCTTTTCGGACAGGGAAGGAAAAACTGTTTTTT

v_call: TRBV6-1
d_call: -
j_call: TRBJ2-7
clone_size: -
cdr3_aa: CASSVDGTYEQYF
cdr3_nt: TGTGCCAGCAGTGTAGACGGAACCTACGAGCAGTACTTC

v_call: TRBV6-5
d_call: -
j_call: TRBJ2-1
clone_size: -
cdr3_aa: CASSVQGNEQFF
cdr3_nt: TGTGCCAGCAGCGTCCAGGGTAATGAGCAGTTCTTC

v_call: TRBV19
d_call: -
j_call: TRBJ2-2
clone_size: few
cdr3_aa: CASSRRGTGELFF
cdr3_nt: TGTGCCAGTAGTCGCAGGGGAACCGGGGAGCTGTTTTTT

v_call: TRBV5-1
d_call: -
j_call: TRBJ2-2
clone_size: -
cdr3_aa: CASRQGGLTGELFF
cdr3_nt: TGCGCCAGCAGGCAGGGGGGGCTCACCGGGGAGCTGTTTTTT

v_call: TRBV11-2
d_call: -
j_call: TRBJ1-6
clone_size: -
cdr3_aa: CASSLQGGNIHSPLHF
cdr3_nt: TGTGCCAGCAGCTTACAGGGAGGGAACATTCATTCACCCCTCCACTTT

v_call: TRBV19
d_call: -
j_call: TRBJ1-5
clone_size: -
cdr3_aa: CASRVGRGDSNQPQHF
cdr3_nt: TGTGCCAGTAGGGTTGGGAGGGGAGACAGCAATCAGCCCCAGCATTTT

v_call: TRBV19
d_call: TRBD2
j_call: TRBJ2-3
clone_size: -
cdr3_aa: CASSFASGGNTDTQYF
cdr3_nt: TGTGCCAGTAGTTTCGCTAGCGGGGGGAACACAGATACGCAGTATTTT

v_call: TRBV25-1
d_call: -
j_call: TRBJ1-4
clone_size: -
cdr3_aa: CASSDTGSPWEKLFF
cdr3_nt: TGTGCCAGCAGTGACACAGGGAGCCCTTGGGAAAAACTGTTTTTT

v_call: TRBV10-3
d_call: TRBD2
j_call: TRBJ2-7
clone_size: -
cdr3_aa: CAISLGGGRAEHEQYF
cdr3_nt: TGTGCCATCAGTTTGGGGGGCGGGAGGGCCGAGCACGAGCAGTACTTC

v_call: TRBV5-1
d_call: TRBD1
j_call: TRBJ2-7
clone_size: -
cdr3_aa: CASYRGRDEQYF
cdr3_nt: TGCGCCAGCTACAGGGGGCGGGACGAGCAGTACTTC

v_call: TRBV5-1
d_call: TRBD1
j_call: TRBJ1-6
clone_size: -
cdr3_aa: CASSLVGDRDSPLHF
cdr3_nt: TGCGCCAGCAGCTTGGTGGGGGACAGGGATTCACCCCTCCACTTT

v_call: TRBV5-4
d_call: TRBD1
j_call: TRBJ2-7
clone_size: -
cdr3_aa: CASSLQGIKDEQYF
cdr3_nt: TGTGCCAGCAGCTTACAGGGGATTAAGGACGAGCAGTACTTC

v_call: TRBV27
d_call: TRBD2
j_call: TRBJ2-7
clone_size: -
cdr3_aa: CASSRRRESGAHEQYF
cdr3_nt: TGTGCCAGCAGTCGGCGAAGGGAAAGCGGGGCCCACGAGCAGTACTTC

v_call: TRBV19
d_call: TRBD2
j_call: TRBJ2-3
clone_size: few
cdr3_aa: CASSIEIAGASTDTQYF
cdr3_nt: TGTGCCAGTAGTATAGAGATAGCGGGAGCTAGCACAGATACGCAGTATTTT

v_call: TRBV6-5
d_call: -
j_call: TRBJ1-5
clone_size: -
cdr3_aa: CASRSGVSNQPQHF
cdr3_nt: TGTGCCAGCCGCTCAGGGGTTAGCAATCAGCCCCAGCATTTT

v_call: TRBV28
d_call: TRBD1
j_call: TRBJ1-5
clone_size: -
cdr3_aa: CASNTGGDLNQPQHF
cdr3_nt: TGTGCCAGCAATACAGGGGGGGATCTCAATCAGCCCCAGCATTTT

v_call: TRBV2
d_call: -
j_call: TRBJ1-5
clone_size: -
cdr3_aa: CASSEIHLTANQPQHF
cdr3_nt: TGTGCCAGCAGTGAAATCCATTTGACAGCGAATCAGCCCCAGCATTTT

v_call: TRBV9
d_call: TRBD1
j_call: TRBJ1-4
clone_size: -
cdr3_aa: CASSIRQGPNEKLFF
cdr3_nt: TGTGCCAGCAGCATACGACAGGGGCCGAATGAAAAACTGTTTTTT

v_call: TRBV21-1
d_call: -
j_call: TRBJ2-7
clone_size: -
cdr3_aa: CASSKEGFLAGANLSYEQYF
cdr3_nt: TGTGCCAGCAGCAAAGAGGGTTTCCTAGCGGGAGCAAACCTCTCCTACGAGCAGTACTTC

v_call: TRBV10-3
d_call: TRBD1
j_call: TRBJ2-7
clone_size: medium-sized
cdr3_aa: CAISPGQGDEQYF
cdr3_nt: TGTGCCATTTCCCCCGGACAGGGGGACGAGCAGTACTTC

v_call: TRBV6-5
d_call: TRBD1
j_call: TRBJ1-5
clone_size: -
cdr3_aa: CASRDRGLEAQHF
cdr3_nt: TGTGCCAGCCGGGACAGGGGCCTAGAGGCCCAGCATTTT

v_call: TRBV4-1
d_call: -
j_call: TRBJ2-1
clone_size: few
cdr3_aa: CASSQVDVISYNEQFF
cdr3_nt: TGCGCCAGCAGCCAAGTAGACGTAATCTCCTACAATGAGCAGTTCTTC

v_call: TRBV7-2
d_call: -
j_call: TRBJ2-7
clone_size: few
cdr3_aa: CASSLRVEQYF
cdr3_nt: TGTGCCAGCAGCTTAAGGGTCGAGCAGTACTTC

v_call: TRBV18
d_call: TRBD1
j_call: TRBJ2-7
clone_size: -
cdr3_aa: CASSRGGDEQYF
cdr3_nt: TGTGCCAGCTCACGAGGGGGCGATGAGCAGTACTTC

v_call: TRBV6-1
d_call: -
j_call: TRBJ2-7
clone_size: -
cdr3_aa: CASSVFKVQRLDEQYF
cdr3_nt: TGTGCCAGCAGTGTCTTTAAAGTCCAGCGCCTGGACGAGCAGTACTTC

v_call: TRBV12-5
d_call: -
j_call: TRBJ1-6
clone_size: once
cdr3_aa: CASGLAHLPEGDNSPLHF
cdr3_nt: TGTGCTAGTGGTTTGGCACACCTCCCCGAAGGCGACAATTCACCCCTCCACTTT

v_call: TRBV10-3
d_call: -
j_call: TRBJ2-1
clone_size: -
cdr3_aa: CAISESGPTGREQFF
cdr3_nt: TGTGCCATCAGTGAGTCTGGTCCCACAGGGAGGGAGCAGTTCTTC

v_call: TRBV15
d_call: -
j_call: TRBJ1-5
clone_size: -
cdr3_aa: CATSRRTGPQHF
cdr3_nt: TGTGCCACCAGTCGCAGGACGGGGCCCCAGCATTTT

v_call: TRBV4-3
d_call: -
j_call: TRBJ2-7
clone_size: -
cdr3_aa: CASSQGIGQGNEQYF
cdr3_nt: TGCGCCAGCAGCCAAGGGATCGGCCAGGGGAACGAGCAGTACTTC

v_call: TRBV6-6
d_call: TRBD1
j_call: TRBJ2-3
clone_size: -
cdr3_aa: CASRRDREGNTQYF
cdr3_nt: TGTGCCAGCAGAAGGGACAGGGAGGGGAATACGCAGTATTTT

v_call: TRBV6-5
d_call: TRBD1
j_call: TRBJ1-4
clone_size: -
cdr3_aa: CASKRGQSNEKLFF
cdr3_nt: TGTGCCAGCAAGAGGGGACAGTCCAATGAAAAACTGTTTTTT

v_call: TRBV5-1
d_call: TRBD1
j_call: TRBJ1-1
clone_size: -
cdr3_aa: CASSSDGTGTEAFF
cdr3_nt: TGCGCCAGCAGCTCCGATGGGACAGGGACTGAAGCTTTCTTT

v_call: TRBV18
d_call: -
j_call: TRBJ1-2
clone_size: -
cdr3_aa: CASSPSGDYGYTF
cdr3_nt: TGTGCCAGCTCACCAAGCGGCGACTATGGCTACACCTTC

v_call: TRBV5-6
d_call: -
j_call: TRBJ1-5
clone_size: -
cdr3_aa: CASSLWGSQPQHF
cdr3_nt: TGTGCCAGCAGCTTGTGGGGTAGTCAGCCCCAGCATTTT

v_call: TRBV7-9
d_call: TRBD1
j_call: TRBJ2-3
clone_size: -
cdr3_aa: CASTAMQDRDTQYF
cdr3_nt: TGTGCCAGCACCGCGATGCAGGACAGGGATACGCAGTATTTT